These 18 T cell receptor beta chains were all obtained from the same sample, sequenced in a study of T-cell memory formation after mild COVID-19. TCRdb re-analysed the 5' RACE reads in MiXCR, keeping a single row per CDR3 protein. Of fewer than 350,000 distinct CDR3 sequences listed, less than 20% are singletons. What was sequenced was PBMCs or a T cell subset sorted from them (not recorded which). The receptor set was obtained from a man between 18 and 35 years old who had mild COVID-19 (a few samples of this study predate the infection). Cell type and time point are not known.

This chain links TRBV7-9 with TRBJ2-7; possibly TRBD1 or TRBD2 for D (5 bases each). Germline lookup yields CDR1 SEHNR and CDR2 FQNEAQ (reference sequence). CDR3 length: 15 residues. V lost 4 bases to trimming and J lost 3 bases, with 16 bases between them. In nucleotides, the CDR3 is TGTGCCAGCAGCTCCGGACCGGGACGGGGCTACGAGCAGTACTTC. Residues: CASSSGPGRGYEQYF.

This clonotype was detected a few times. The chain couples TRBV24-1 to TRBJ1-1; D unresolved. CDR3 length: 11 residues. Per the germline V gene, CDR1 is KGHDR and CDR2 is SFDVKD. Trimming left V 7 bases short and J 3 bases short, with 5 bases between. The CDR3 region is CATRTDTEAFF. CDR3 DNA: TGTGCCACCAGAACAGACACTGAAGCTTTCTTT.

There are a few counts of this clonotype. The chain employs TRBV24-1 and TRBJ2-7, with 7 bases fitting TRBD1. The CDR3 length is 13 residues. The germline V gene has CDR1 KGHDR and CDR2 SFDVKD. The trim removed 9 bases at V and 2 bases at J, leaving 6 bases unmatched. CDR3 protein: CATPDQGAYEQYF. In DNA form, the CDR3 reads TGTGCCACCCCGGATCAGGGGGCCTACGAGCAGTACTTC.

This chain links TRBV30 with TRBJ1-1; D remains ambiguous. This CDR3 comprises 14 residues. V was clipped by 0 bases and J by 0 bases, with 8 bases between them. Germline V gene sequence: CDR1 GTSNPN, CDR2 SVGIG (reference sequence). The CDR3 sequence is CAWSVASVNTEAFF. The CDR3 DNA follows: TGTGCCTGGAGTGTAGCCAGCGTGAACACTGAAGCTTTCTTT.

This clonotype has only a few counts. CDR3 residues: CASSYGRTRESSYNSPLHF. The CDR3, as DNA: TGTGCCAGCAGTTACGGACGGACACGAGAGAGCTCCTATAATTCACCCCTCCACTTT. The chain recombines TRBV6-2 or TRBV6-3 with TRBJ1-6; D is perhaps TRBD1 (5 bases). Germline-derived CDR1 and CDR2 are MNHEY and SVGEGT. V lost 2 bases, J lost 0 bases, and 17 bases lay in between. This CDR3 contains 19 residues.

This clonotype was observed at least ten times. The chain recombines TRBV20-1 with TRBJ2-3; tentative D call: TRBD2 (5 bases). The CDR3 is 13 residues long. Germline CDR1 is DFQATT and CDR2 is SNEGSKA (reference sequence). The V end was cut by 1 base, the J end by 3 bases, with 8 bases between. The DNA for the CDR3 is TGCAGTGCTAGAGTCCCGGGGACAGATACGCAGTATTTT. Translation gives CSARVPGTDTQYF.

The rearrangement links TRBV29-1 to TRBJ1-5; D is undetermined. Germline-derived CDR1 and CDR2 are SQVTM and ANQGSEA. This CDR3 is built from 13 residues. Trimming left V 4 bases short and J 8 bases short, with 15 bases between. The CDR3 here is CSVAFGETEPQHF. CDR3 DNA: TGCAGCGTTGCTTTCGGGGAAACAGAGCCCCAGCATTTT.

V usage is TRBV12-3 or TRBV12-4 and J usage is TRBJ1-2; possible D gene TRBD1, 5 bases. The CDR3 covers 15 residues. Trimming removed 5 bases at V and 0 bases at J, with 13 bases between. In DNA form, the CDR3 reads TGTGCCAGCAGTACTCGGGACGGCCCTAACTATGGCTACACCTTC. Encoded protein: CASSTRDGPNYGYTF.

The chain carries TRBV12-3 or TRBV12-4 and TRBJ2-3; 8 bases match TRBD2. The junction had 11 bases not matched to a gene; V was cut back by 7 bases and J by 2 bases. CDR3 length: 16 residues. The CDR3 coding sequence is TGTGCCAGCACCCCCGGGACTAGAGCCCACACAGATACGCAGTATTTT. It yields the protein CASTPGTRAHTDTQYF.

The V and J genes are TRBV30 and TRBJ1-2, with a tentative D call TRBD1 (5 bases). V lost 3 bases and J 4 bases, leaving 9 bases between the germline ends. CDR3 size: 12 residues. In germline, CDR1 is GTSNPN, CDR2 SVGIG (reference sequence). CDR3 DNA: TGTGCCTGGAGCCGGGGCCCCTATGGCTACACCTTC. It specifies CAWSRGPYGYTF.

This clonotype was detected ten times or more. This chain links TRBV5-1 with TRBJ2-3; 7 nucleotides line up with TRBD2. CDR3 length: 13 residues. V lost 2 bases, J lost 4 bases, and 1 base stayed unmatched. Per germline, CDR1 SGHRS and CDR2 YFSETQ. CDR3 sequence reads: CASSFSGADTQYF. As DNA, the CDR3 is TGCGCCAGCAGCTTCAGCGGGGCAGATACGCAGTATTTT.

The chain links TRBV5-1 to TRBJ2-1, with TRBD2 matching 7 bases. Trimming at V came to 4 bases and at J to 0 bases, leaving 4 bases not matched to a gene. The CDR3 is 15 residues long. Germline values: CDR1 SGHRS, CDR2 YFSETQ. The CDR3 spells CASSLRGVSYNEQFF. The CDR3 nucleotides read TGCGCCAGCAGCCTACGGGGGGTCTCCTACAATGAGCAGTTCTTC. Filled out from reference TRBV5-1 and TRBJ2-1, the complete variable domain reads KAGVTQTPRYLIKTRGQQVTLSCSPISGHRSVSWYQQTPGQGLQFLFEYFSETQRNKGNFPGRFSGRQFSNSRSEMNVSTLELGDSALYLCASSLRGVSYNEQFFGPGTRLTVL.

V usage is TRBV5-1 and J usage is TRBJ2-7, with D maybe TRBD1 (7 bases). The CDR3 loop spans 14 amino acids. CDR1 SGHRS and CDR2 YFSETQ come from the germline V gene. V lost 4 bases and J lost 5, with 16 bases in between. The CDR3 sequence is CASSAQGGVNEQYF. As DNA, the CDR3 is TGCGCCAGCAGCGCGCAGGGGGGTGTCAACGAGCAGTACTTC.

The chain joins TRBV11-2 to TRBJ2-5; the D is unclear. Per germline, CDR1 SGHAT and CDR2 FQNNGV. V lost 1 base and J 5 bases, leaving 8 bases between the germline ends. This CDR3 has 13 amino acids. CDR3 DNA: TGTGCCAGCAGCTTAGCGGTATTCGAGACCCAGTACTTC. Its translation: CASSLAVFETQYF.

This rearrangement joins TRBV7-8 to TRBJ1-2; no clear D gene. The length of the CDR3 is 13 residues. Germline loops: CDR1 SGHVS, CDR2 FQNEAQ. The ends were cut back, 6 bases at V and 8 bases at J, with 16 bases in the middle. CDR3: CASRIGRRGGYTF. The CDR3 nucleotides are TGTGCCAGCAGGATCGGAAGGCGCGGAGGCTACACCTTC.

The CDR3 nucleotides read TGTGCCAGCAGTTACGCGAGGGAATTCGAGCAGTACTTC. Encoded protein: CASSYAREFEQYF. The chain joins TRBV6-2 or TRBV6-3 to TRBJ2-7; possibly TRBD2 for D (5 bases). Trimming left V 2 bases short and J 6 bases short, with 11 bases between. In germline, CDR1 is MNHEY, CDR2 SVGEGT. The CDR3 length is 13 residues.

This clonotype was observed a few times. V is TRBV9 and J is TRBJ2-5, with D tentatively TRBD2 (6 bases). CDR3 length: 17 residues. Trimming removed 0 bases at V and 6 bases at J, with 21 bases between. Germline CDR1 SGDLS, CDR2 YYNGEE. This CDR3 is CASSVGSGWEVGKTQYF. Here the CDR3 DNA reads TGTGCCAGCAGCGTAGGATCCGGCTGGGAGGTGGGAAAGACCCAGTACTTC.

This clonotype was seen ten or more times. The rearrangement joins TRBV3-1 to TRBJ1-1; 7 bases fit TRBD1. J was trimmed by 3 bases and V by 4 bases; bases with no gene match: 8. Germline CDR1 reads LGHDT; CDR2 reads YNNKEL (reference sequence). This CDR3 is 15 amino acids long. The CDR3 DNA is TGTGCCAGCAGCCGTTGGGACAGCCGATACACTGAAGCTTTCTTT. The encoded protein is CASSRWDSRYTEAFF.